The rows below give T cell receptor beta chains drawn from one sample of a study of beta chain features in type 1 diabetes. Sequencing used immunoSEQ multiplex PCR; TCRdb keeps in-frame clones, though not all of them. The data contain 40,000 to 50,000 clones, 66% of them seen just once; the ten biggest clones take up more than 1.5%. Sample: Tregs from blood. Receptors were obtained from a man in his thirties or forties with type 1 diabetes. Some clones in this sample may be carry-over from other donors' samples. Each CDR3 is given with its conserved first and last residue. The order of the fields is D gene, V gene, clone size, J gene, CDR3 protein, CDR3 DNA. The D gene is left open where the match is weak. A row's size may be missing; if present it is once, few, many or a size class.

>NA|TRBV28|NA|TRBJ2-5
CASSSDHSRETQYF
TGTGCCAGCAGTTCTGATCATAGCCGGGAGACCCAGTACTTC
>NA|TRBV28|NA|TRBJ1-5
CASSALGQPQHF
TGTGCCAGCAGCGCTCTCGGTCAGCCCCAGCATTTT
>TRBD2|TRBV6-5|few|TRBJ2-7
CASSQLAGPPYEQYF
TGTGCCAGCAGTCAACTAGCGGGGCCACCCTACGAGCAGTACTTC
>NA|TRBV2|NA|TRBJ2-1
CASSRTGDEQFF
TGTGCCAGCAGTAGAACGGGGGACGAGCAGTTCTTC
>NA|TRBV27|NA|TRBJ1-5
CASSVRGQPQHF
TGTGCCAGCAGTGTCAGAGGTCAGCCCCAGCATTTT
>TRBD2|TRBV18|NA|TRBJ2-1
CASSPRQLAGGNEQFF
TGTGCCAGCTCACCACGCCAACTAGCGGGGGGCAATGAGCAGTTCTTC
>NA|TRBV18|few|TRBJ2-6
CASLPSGANVLTF
TGTGCCAGCCTACCTTCTGGGGCCAACGTCCTGACTTTC
>NA|TRBV29-1|few|TRBJ2-5
CSVGTGFQETQYF
TGCAGCGTTGGCACAGGTTTCCAAGAGACCCAGTACTTC
>TRBD2|TRBV5-1|NA|TRBJ2-7
CASSLGLAGTYEQYF
TGCGCCAGCAGCTTGGGACTAGCAGGAACCTACGAGCAGTACTTC
>NA|TRBV7-3|NA|TRBJ2-7
CASSLTGQHEQYF
TGTGCCAGCAGCTTAACTGGACAGCACGAGCAGTACTTC
>TRBD1|TRBV11-2|once|TRBJ2-2
CASSFGQGGTGELFF
TGTGCCAGCAGCTTTGGACAGGGGGGCACCGGGGAGCTGTTTTTT
>NA|TRBV18|NA|TRBJ1-4
CASSPGQGATNEKLFF
TGCGCCAGCTCCCCCGGACAAGGCGCAACTAATGAAAAACTGTTTTTT
>NA|TRBV6-5|few|TRBJ1-1
CASRAGFGTEAFF
TGTGCCAGCAGGGCAGGGTTTGGCACTGAAGCTTTCTTT
>TRBD2|TRBV6-6|NA|TRBJ2-1
CASSYLRRGGYNEQFF
TGTGCCAGCAGTTACCTCCGGCGGGGGGGTTACAATGAGCAGTTCTTC
>TRBD2|TRBV5-1|NA|TRBJ2-3
CASSLAGGADTQYF
TGCGCCAGCAGCTTGGCGGGGGGGGCAGATACGCAGTATTTT
>TRBD1|TRBV7-2|NA|TRBJ2-7
CASSRDRDYEQYF
TGTGCCAGCAGCCGGGACAGGGACTACGAGCAGTACTTC
>NA|TRBV5-1|once|TRBJ2-3
CASSFDYHTDTQYF
TGCGCCAGCAGCTTTGACTACCACACAGATACGCAGTATTTT
>NA|TRBV5-1|NA|TRBJ2-1
CASSLAQSSYNEQFF
TGCGCCAGCAGCTTGGCACAGAGCTCCTACAATGAGCAGTTCTTC
>NA|TRBV7-2|few|TRBJ1-3
CASSRRRGRGNTIYF
TGTGCCAGCAGCCGAAGGAGGGGAAGAGGAAACACCATATATTTT
>TRBD2|TRBV29-1|NA|TRBJ2-1
CSASVGGAGNEQFF
TGCAGCGCGAGCGTCGGGGGGGCCGGGAATGAGCAGTTCTTC
>NA|TRBV7-2|few|TRBJ1-1
CASSFGQEAFF
TGTGCCAGCAGCTTCGGACAGGAAGCTTTCTTT
>TRBD1|TRBV7-9|NA|TRBJ2-3
CASSKGQGIGTQYF
TGTGCCAGCAGCAAGGGACAGGGAATCGGTACGCAGTATTTT
>TRBD1|TRBV5-1|NA|TRBJ1-2
CASSAQGADGYTF
TGCGCCAGCAGCGCGCAGGGGGCGGACGGCTACACCTTC
>TRBD1|TRBV6-5|NA|TRBJ2-1
CASTGTGSVYNEQFF
TGTGCCAGCACCGGGACAGGGAGTGTTTACAATGAGCAGTTCTTC
>NA|TRBV15|NA|TRBJ1-1
CATSRGQANTEAFF
TGTGCCACCAGCAGAGGACAGGCGAACACTGAAGCTTTCTTT
>NA|TRBV21-1|NA|TRBJ2-7
CASSKVPGRGNYEQYF
TGTGCCAGCAGCAAGGTCCCGGGCAGGGGTAACTACGAGCAGTACTTC
>TRBD1|TRBV29-1|NA|TRBJ2-7
CSAYSKGAREQYF
TGCAGCGCCTATAGTAAGGGGGCGAGAGAGCAGTACTTC
>NA|TRBV29-1|once|TRBJ2-1
CSVGRDPGNEQFF
TGCAGCGTTGGACGAGACCCCGGGAATGAGCAGTTCTTC
>TRBD1|TRBV5-6|NA|TRBJ2-5
CASSFLTGGAQETQYF
TGTGCCAGCAGCTTTTTAACAGGGGGTGCACAAGAGACCCAGTACTTC
>NA|TRBV19|few|TRBJ1-2
CASSIGPRGYGYTF
TGTGCCAGTAGTATAGGACCCCGGGGCTATGGCTACACCTTC
>TRBD1|TRBV5-6|few|TRBJ2-7
CASSLSSHRGYYEQYF
TGTGCCAGCAGCTTGTCGAGCCACAGGGGGTACTACGAGCAGTACTTC
>NA|TRBV7-8|few|TRBJ2-7
CASSLGQIYEQYF
TGTGCCAGCAGCTTAGGGCAGATCTACGAGCAGTACTTC
>NA|TRBV5-4|NA|TRBJ2-6
CASSSQGSGANVLTF
TGTGCCAGCAGCTCTCAGGGCTCTGGGGCCAACGTCCTGACTTTC